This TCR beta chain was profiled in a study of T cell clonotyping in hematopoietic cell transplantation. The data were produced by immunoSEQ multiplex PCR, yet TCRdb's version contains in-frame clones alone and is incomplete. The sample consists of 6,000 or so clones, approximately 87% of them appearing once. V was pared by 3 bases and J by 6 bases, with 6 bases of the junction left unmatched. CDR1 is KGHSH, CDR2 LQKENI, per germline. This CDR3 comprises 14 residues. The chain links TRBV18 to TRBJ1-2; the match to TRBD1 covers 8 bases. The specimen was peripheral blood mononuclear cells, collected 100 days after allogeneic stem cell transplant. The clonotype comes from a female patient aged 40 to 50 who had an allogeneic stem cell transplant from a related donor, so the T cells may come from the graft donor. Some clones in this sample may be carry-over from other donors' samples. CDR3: CASSPGQVGNGYTF. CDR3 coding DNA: TGTGCCAGCTCACCGGGACAGGTGGGCAATGGCTACACCTTC.